The clone carrying this T cell receptor beta chain was observed once. Its target is not known. This entry belongs to a study of OX40 agonist ivuxolimab in advanced cancers. Looking at the study overall: With ivuxolimab, an agonistic anti-OX40 (CD134) antibody, patients were treated. Among those enrolled, mean age was about 62 years (range about 20 to 79) and 82.7% were male.

The study, taken as a whole, reports: Several nonresponders also turned out to have low normalized T-cell clonal expansion. With doses of 0.1 to 3.0 mg/kg, CD4+ and CD8+ blood T cells had undergone clonal expansion by week 6.

Assay: immunoSEQ multiplex PCR; the TCRdb copy retains only in-frame clones and omits some. The top ten hold roughly 1.1% of the sample, which has 100,000 to 130,000 clones, under 95% seen once. With 2 bases clipped from V and 5 bases from J, the junction kept 4 bases outside the gene matches. The CDR3 has 13 amino acids. Germline V gene sequence: CDR1 GTSNPN, CDR2 SVGIG (reference sequence). The sequence came from an adult with an advanced solid tumor such as melanoma, head and neck, liver or kidney cancer. Here the sequenced sample was CD4+ or CD8+ T cells sorted from blood, taken in a trial of the OX40 agonist ivuxolimab. The chain combines TRBV30 with TRBJ2-5, with TRBD1 matching 8 bases. The CDR3: CAWSTQGAETQYF. In DNA, the CDR3 is TGTGCCTGGAGTACTCAGGGGGCTGAGACCCAGTACTTC.